The clone carrying this T cell receptor (beta chain) was recorded a few times. This record belongs to a study of early T cells in non-severe SARS-CoV-2 infection. Using its own MiXCR run on the 5' RACE reads, TCRdb lists one record per CDR3 protein. The sample gives 100,000 to 120,000 distinct CDR3 sequences, about 12% of which show up once; 3.5% to 4% is in the top ten. This CDR3 comprises 15 residues. After removal of 5 bases from V and 7 bases from J, the junction contained 17 bases not matched to a gene. Germline V gene data show CDR1 as SQVTM and CDR2 as ANQGSEA. The chain links TRBV29-1 to TRBJ2-7, with 7 bases identical to TRBD1. The receptor comes from an adult who was a healthcare worker with PCR-confirmed SARS-CoV-2 infection or an uninfected control (not recorded which). The specimen comprised whole blood, sampled at baseline. CDR3 region: CSVQPSGTAIGEQYF. Here the CDR3 DNA reads TGCAGCGTTCAACCCTCCGGGACAGCAATTGGTGAGCAGTACTTC.